Below, 23 T cell receptor beta chains from the same sample are listed, as sequenced in a study of identical twins (dated by TCRdb to 2016 to 2017). Libraries came from 5' RACE. Sequencing instrument: Illumina HiSeq 2000. The public sequencing data were trimmed at Q25 with fastp and processed into clonotypes with MiXCR by TCRdb, which kept only in-frame beta chains. Each CDR3 protein appears once, grouped with its most common genes and DNA. The sample table records roughly 260,000 distinct CDR3 sequences; 11% to 15% of these occur just once. Of the sample, around 8.3% falls within the top ten clones. The specimen was memory (CD45RO+) T cells sorted from blood. Taken with the paper, the label for cell subset or site translates to: CD45RO+ enriched T cells. The receptors were gathered from a woman younger than 30 in good health.

This clonotype was seen many times. The chain carries TRBV4-2 and TRBJ1-1; tentatively, D is TRBD1 (5 bases). CDR1 LGHNA and CDR2 YNFKEQ come from the germline V gene. The CDR3 is 16 residues long. Trimming pared 4 bases from V and 6 bases from J, leaving 21 bases between. In DNA form, the CDR3 reads TGTGCCAGCAGCCGACCCGGACAACTTGGAATCCCTGAAGCTTTCTTT. The encoded protein is CASSRPGQLGIPEAFF.

The chain links TRBV5-4 to TRBJ2-5, with D possibly TRBD1 on 6 matching bases. Germline values: CDR1 SGHNT, CDR2 YYREEE (reference sequence). The ends were cut back, 4 bases at V and 2 bases at J, with 12 bases in the middle. The CDR3 loop spans 14 amino acids. This CDR3 is CASSVLGGQETQYF. The DNA of the CDR3 is TGTGCCAGCAGCGTCCTAGGGGGTCAAGAGACCCAGTACTTC.

The V gene is TRBV5-1, the J gene TRBJ2-1, with TRBD2 matching 7 bases. Looked up from germline, CDR1 is SGHRS and CDR2 is YFSETQ. V lost 7 bases and J lost 2; bases outside the gene matches: 9. This CDR3 has 15 residues. The CDR3 spells CASSQGAGAYNEQFF. In nucleotides, the CDR3 is TGCGCCAGCTCACAAGGGGCGGGGGCCTACAATGAGCAGTTCTTC.

At least ten counts were recorded for this clonotype. The chain links TRBV10-3 to TRBJ2-1; D perhaps matches TRBD2 (5 bases). Germline V CDR1 and CDR2: ENHRY, SYGVKD. The CDR3 has 14 amino acids. The V end was cut by 8 bases, the J end by 5 bases, with 16 bases between. The CDR3 spells CAIFSGGGDNEQFF. The CDR3 DNA reads as TGTGCCATCTTCAGCGGTGGTGGAGACAATGAGCAGTTCTTC.

This clonotype has only a few counts. The chain has TRBV10-3 and TRBJ2-7; 8 bases match TRBD1. CDR3 length: 16 amino acids. J lost 5 bases, V lost 2 bases, and 11 bases had no gene match. Germline V gene data show CDR1 as ENHRY and CDR2 as SYGVKD. The CDR3 loop reads CAISEGRQGKLNEQYF. CDR3 nucleotide sequence: TGTGCCATCAGTGAGGGTAGACAGGGGAAATTGAACGAGCAGTACTTC.

V is TRBV10-2 and J is TRBJ2-2; D is unresolved. Germline values: CDR1 WSHSY, CDR2 SAAADI. The CDR3 has 13 residues. Trimming pared 2 bases from V and 13 bases from J, leaving 14 bases between. The CDR3 sequence is CASSERGLHRLFF. The CDR3 coding sequence is TGCGCCAGCAGTGAGCGCGGTCTACATAGGCTGTTTTTT.

The rearrangement links TRBV20-1 to TRBJ2-6, with D perhaps matching TRBD1 or TRBD2 (5 bases each). The V end lost 3 bases, the J end lost 4 bases, and 16 bases lay between the germline ends. CDR3 size: 16 residues. Germline V gene lookup returns CDR1 DFQATT and CDR2 SNEGSKA (reference sequence). The CDR3: CSASPRSGAGANVLTF. DNA of the CDR3: TGCAGTGCTAGCCCGCGTTCCGGGGCCGGGGCCAACGTCCTGACTTTC.

CDR3 region: CASTEYNEQFF. The CDR3 bases are TGTGCCAGCACGGAGTACAATGAGCAGTTCTTC. The chain links TRBV6-5 to TRBJ2-1; D not certain. The V end was cut by 7 bases, the J end by 4 bases, with 5 bases between. The CDR3 is made up of 11 amino acids. Germline CDR1 and CDR2: MNHEY and SVGAGI.

This chain links TRBV19 with TRBJ1-4, with D unclear. Germline-derived CDR1 and CDR2 are LNHDA and SQIVND (reference sequence). The CDR3 spans 13 residues. Trimming left V 3 bases short and J 8 bases short, with 10 bases between. For the CDR3, the DNA is TGTGCCAGTAGTATCCGGTTGGAGGAAAAACTGTTTTTT. Amino acids: CASSIRLEEKLFF.

This clonotype was detected many times. V and J are TRBV11-1 and TRBJ2-1; 12 bases match TRBD2. Germline V CDR1 and CDR2: SGHAT, FQDESV (reference sequence). V trimming: 3 bases; J trimming: 1 base; junction bases outside the gene matches: 7. CDR3 length: 18 amino acids. CDR3 sequence (DNA): TGTGCCAGCAGCTTGGGACTAGCGGGCAGGGGGTCCTACAATGAGCAGTTCTTC. Translating it yields CASSLGLAGRGSYNEQFF.

The rearrangement uses TRBV28 and TRBJ2-2; D may be TRBD2 (6 bases). This CDR3 comprises 14 residues. Germline V gene sequence: CDR1 MDHEN, CDR2 SYDVKM. Between the trimmed V and J ends, which lost 5 bases and 0 bases, there was a span of 7 bases. The CDR3 here is CASSASANTGELFF. CDR3 in DNA: TGTGCCAGCAGTGCTAGCGCGAACACCGGGGAGCTGTTTTTT.

The V call is TRBV18, the J call TRBJ2-5, with 7 bases fitting TRBD1. The CDR3 runs 13 residues. Losses at the gene ends were 6 bases for V and 8 bases for J; bases not matched to a gene: 9. CDR1 and CDR2 (germline): KGHSH, LQKENI. CDR3 amino acids: CASSHSTGDTQYF. CDR3 nucleotides: TGTGCCAGCTCTCACTCCACAGGGGATACCCAGTACTTC.

The V and J genes are TRBV18 and TRBJ2-3; perhaps TRBD1 as D (5 bases). The V end was cut by 4 bases, the J end by 0 bases, with 14 bases between. Germline CDR1 and CDR2: KGHSH and LQKENI. This CDR3 has 16 amino acids. CDR3 bases: TGTGCCAGCTCACAAAACCTTCAGGGTAGCACAGATACGCAGTATTTT. As protein: CASSQNLQGSTDTQYF.

This clonotype was detected a few times. The rearrangement joins TRBV5-6 to TRBJ2-5; 7 bases are shared with TRBD2. J gave up 4 bases and V 1 base, and 13 bases lay outside the gene matches. The CDR3 length is 17 residues. Germline V lookup: CDR1 SGHDT, CDR2 YYEEEE. In nucleotides, the CDR3 is TGTGCCAGCAGCTTGCGGGGGACGGGGGGAAGGGCAGAGACCCAGTACTTC. Its translation: CASSLRGTGGRAETQYF.

This clonotype was seen more than once but under ten times. The gene calls are TRBV4-3 and TRBJ2-7; 13 bases are a match to TRBD2. CDR3 length: 15 amino acids. CDR1 is LGHNA, CDR2 YSLEER, per germline. V dropped 4 bases and J dropped 5; count of bases not matched to a gene: 5. CDR3 amino acids: CASSPGLAGEDEQYF. CDR3 in DNA: TGCGCCAGCAGCCCTGGACTAGCGGGAGAGGACGAGCAGTACTTC.

The genes are TRBV27 and TRBJ2-1; 16 bases map to TRBD2. The germline V gene encodes CDR1 MNHEY and CDR2 SMNVEV (reference sequence). The CDR3 sequence is 12 residues long. The V gene end was trimmed by 8 bases and the J gene end by 12 bases; junction bases not matched to a gene: 1. The DNA for the CDR3 is TGTGCCAGCGGGACTAGCGGGAGGGTGCAGTTCTTC. Amino acid sequence: CASGTSGRVQFF.

This rearrangement joins TRBV19 to TRBJ1-2, with D possibly TRBD1 on 6 matching bases. The CDR3 consists of 13 residues. V gave up 7 bases and J gave up 3 bases, with 12 bases separating them. The germline gives CDR1 LNHDA, CDR2 SQIVND (reference sequence). CDR3 coding DNA: TGTGCCAGTACAAACAGGGTTGACTATGGCTACACCTTC. This encodes CASTNRVDYGYTF.

Only a few counts were recorded for this clonotype. This chain connects TRBV5-5 to TRBJ1-4; weak D call: TRBD1 (6 bases). This CDR3 is built from 14 residues. Trimming removed 2 bases at V and 7 bases at J, with 12 bases between. Germline CDR1 and CDR2: SGHKS and YYEKEE (reference sequence). The CDR3 reads CASSFQGSGEKLFF. CDR3 coding DNA: TGTGCCAGCAGCTTCCAGGGGAGTGGTGAAAAACTGTTTTTT.

This clonotype was seen repeatedly, ten times or more. V and J are TRBV11-2 and TRBJ2-1; D gene ambiguous. This CDR3 has 15 amino acids. CDR1 SGHAT and CDR2 FQNNGV come from the germline V gene. The V end lost 2 bases, the J end lost 9 bases, and 17 bases lay between the germline ends. The CDR3 here is CASSLRLDRRAEQFF. The DNA of the CDR3 is TGTGCCAGCAGCTTAAGATTGGACCGGCGCGCTGAGCAGTTCTTC. Looking up the rest from reference TRBV11-2 and TRBJ2-1 gives the full variable domain: EAGVAQSPRYKIIEKRQSVAFWCNPISGHATLYWYQQILGQGPKLLIQFQNNGVVDDSQLPKDRFSAERLKGVDSTLKIQPAKLEDSAVYLCASSLRLDRRAEQFFGPGTRLTVL.

This clonotype was counted at least ten times. DNA for the CDR3: TGTGCCAGCAGTTTGGCCGGGACAGGTTTCTTGACCCAGTACTTC. Residues: CASSLAGTGFLTQYF. The genes are TRBV12-3 or TRBV12-4 and TRBJ2-5; 8 bases agree with TRBD1. Trimming cost V 3 bases and J 7 bases; bases outside gene matches: 10. This CDR3 is 15 amino acids long.

This clonotype was seen many times. The rearrangement joins TRBV7-2 to TRBJ2-7; 8 bases are a match to TRBD2. This CDR3 comprises 15 residues. The trim removed 5 bases at V and 2 bases at J, leaving 8 bases unmatched. Germline V CDR1 and CDR2: SGHTA, FQGNSA. CDR3 bases: TGTGCCAGCAGCCAGACTTCGGGACTAGCCTACGAGCAGTACTTC. Its protein is CASSQTSGLAYEQYF.

The chain joins TRBV9 to TRBJ1-4, with D uncertain. This CDR3 has 15 amino acids. In germline, CDR1 is SGDLS, CDR2 YYNGEE. The V gene lost 3 bases and the J gene lost 0 bases, with 9 bases spanning the gap. CDR3 sequence reads: CASSGLSATNEKLFF. The CDR3 DNA reads TGTGCCAGCAGCGGGCTCAGTGCAACTAATGAAAAACTGTTTTTT.

This clonotype was observed a few times. This sequence joins TRBV14 and TRBJ2-2; D possibly corresponds to TRBD2 (6 bases). V lost 3 bases, J lost 4 bases, and 15 bases lay in between. The CDR3 length is 16 residues. CDR1 and CDR2 from the germline V gene are SGHDN and FVKESK. CDR3 coding DNA: TGTGCCAGCAGCCATATTGCTAGCGTAACCACCGGGGAGCTGTTTTTT. The encoded protein is CASSHIASVTTGELFF.